The source of this T cell receptor beta chain is a study of cytomegalovirus exposure and HLA in healthy donors. In the case of this clone: The target antigen is unknown.

The study, taken as a whole, reports: Cytomegalovirus association was listed for 164 TCR beta chains. Donor immune exposure was known only as CMV serostatus.

Germline values: CDR1 MGHRA, CDR2 YSYEKL. Trimming took 0 bases from V and 2 from J, leaving 13 bases between them. This CDR3 is built from 16 residues. Vbeta (60) and Jbeta (13) primers were used in the PCR. Profiling relied on immunoSEQ multiplex PCR, and the TCRdb table lists in-frame clones only, not all of them. Among 100,000 or so clones listed, approximately 84% were seen once. The clonotype originates from a man between 18 and 35 years old in good health and CMV-seronegative. The material sequenced was PBMCs. The V call is TRBV4-1, the J call TRBJ1-2, with D perhaps TRBD1 (5 bases). CDR3: CASSQEVGGQNYGYTF. CDR3 bases: TGCGCCAGCAGCCAAGAGGTTGGCGGACAAAACTATGGCTACACCTTC.